These T cell receptor beta chains were read from a single sample in a study of early T cells in non-severe SARS-CoV-2 infection. TCRdb re-analysed the 5' RACE reads in MiXCR, keeping a single row per CDR3 protein. The repertoire holds some 24,000 distinct CDR3 sequences, with 4.3% as singletons. Sequencing was done on a sample of whole blood. The receptors come from an adult who was a healthcare worker with PCR-confirmed SARS-CoV-2 infection or an uninfected control (not recorded which). The CDR3 runs from the conserved cysteine through the conserved F or W.

TRBJ1-1,TRBV11-1,CASTITGTEAFF
TRBJ1-1,TRBV7-9,CASSLAGDREAFF
TRBJ2-3,TRBV7-2,CASSVRQGTTDTQYF
TRBJ1-5,TRBV4-1,CASSQPDRGIGPQHF
TRBJ1-1,TRBV12-3/TRBV12-4,CASSPKRQGGGTEAFF
TRBJ2-7,TRBV9,CASSGQGGEQYF
TRBJ1-6,TRBV28,CASSPGQAWSPLHF
TRBJ2-5,TRBV5-1,CASTLTSGGTQYF
TRBJ2-1,TRBV25-1,CASSLGDEQFF
TRBJ2-5,TRBV13,CASSRGGGDQETQYF
TRBJ1-4,TRBV7-2,CASSFTGQGGEKLFF
TRBJ2-2,TRBV18,CASSPDTGELFF
TRBJ1-5,TRBV20-1,CSAPSAGDHQPQHF
TRBJ2-5,TRBV7-2,CASSLRTGGQETQYF
TRBJ2-5,TRBV10-3,CATSRPRTSGSQETQYF
TRBJ2-1,TRBV4-2,CASSQVVAGGRNEQFF
TRBJ2-1,TRBV20-1,CSARGNKGRKTNEQFF
TRBJ1-2,TRBV6-2/TRBV6-3,CASTNPPVRNGYTF
TRBJ2-1,TRBV20-1,CSAPKRESMNEQFF
TRBJ2-7,TRBV5-4,CASSFFGEDYEQYF
TRBJ2-1,TRBV7-9,CASSLELNYNEQFF
TRBJ2-2,TRBV4-3,CASSQGVLAGPTGELFF
TRBJ2-1,TRBV6-2/TRBV6-3,CASSTFTYSSYNEQFF
TRBJ2-3,TRBV27,CASSFSGRTPDTQYF
TRBJ2-1,TRBV7-9,CASSLGGPLAGGARDEQFF
TRBJ1-6,TRBV6-6,CASRRDRERNSPLHF
TRBJ2-5,TRBV2,CASSQQGAKETQYF
TRBJ2-5,TRBV6-6,CASSQSSRGLGQYF
TRBJ2-6,TRBV7-9,CASSLGTLSGANVLTF
TRBJ2-2,TRBV5-1,CASSFASGRKYLGGELFF
TRBJ1-1,TRBV6-6,CASLVAVMNTEAFF
TRBJ2-7,TRBV7-9,CASSLSREFPSYEQYF
TRBJ1-5,TRBV7-2,CASSFSGINQPQHF
TRBJ2-6,TRBV5-5,CASSLVDSSGANVLTF
TRBJ1-6,TRBV6-5,CASSRATRLQNSPLHF
TRBJ2-7,TRBV20-1,CSARESDYYEQYF
TRBJ1-2,TRBV20-1,CSASNSGSHGYTF
TRBJ2-1,TRBV20-1,CSAKSPSQQFF
TRBJ1-6,TRBV27,CASRPGGVLDSPLHF
TRBJ2-7,TRBV6-2/TRBV6-3,CASRRTSYEQYF
TRBJ1-2,TRBV18,CASSPGLEFGYTF
TRBJ2-2,TRBV11-2,CASSLAATMNTGELFF
TRBJ2-3,TRBV11-2,CASSANRGYTQYF
TRBJ2-1,TRBV7-6,CASSQPGLDEQFF
TRBJ2-5,TRBV7-6,CASSLGVHRVAETQYF
TRBJ2-2,TRBV4-2,CASSQGLAYTGELFF
TRBJ1-6,TRBV9,CASSVGSSYNSPLHF
TRBJ2-1,TRBV10-3,CAISEAGRYNEQFF